This entry lists 17 T cell receptor beta chains sequenced from one sample in a study of blood T cell repertoires in COVID-19 (dated by TCRdb to the early 2020s). To prepare the library, the immunoSEQ multiplex PCR assay was applied. Held by TCRdb, this immuneACCESS table contains in-frame sequences only and omits some clones. Under half of the omission traces to an unresolved V gene where checked; the cause of the rest is unknown. For this sample the table gives 50,000 or so clones, of which over 70% were detected only once. The ten top clones hold roughly 55% of the sample. The material sequenced was peripheral blood. The receptors originated from a man aged 70-80 years with acute or convalescent COVID-19.

The V and J genes are TRBV19 and TRBJ1-2, with 7 nucleotides matching TRBD1. The germline gives CDR1 LNHDA, CDR2 SQIVND (reference sequence). Losses at the gene ends were 5 bases for V and 3 bases for J; bases not matched to a gene: 3. There are 13 residues in the CDR3. The CDR3 here is CASSSQGDYGYTF. The CDR3 DNA is TGTGCCAGTAGTTCCCAGGGGGACTATGGCTACACCTTC.

V gene TRBV7-8 combines with J gene TRBJ2-3; D remains unclear. CDR3 size: 15 residues. Germline V lookup: CDR1 SGHVS, CDR2 FQNEAQ. V was trimmed by 3 bases and J by 2 bases, leaving 12 bases between them. This CDR3 is CASSFTTENTDTQYF. In DNA form, the CDR3 reads TGTGCCAGCAGCTTTACCACAGAAAACACAGATACGCAGTATTTT.

The chain links TRBV4-3 to TRBJ1-2; 7 nucleotides agree with TRBD1. Germline trimming cut 1 base from V and 7 bases from J; bases unmatched to any gene: 3. Germline V gives CDR1 LGHNA, CDR2 YSLEER. The CDR3 is 13 amino acids. CDR3: CASSQVPGGGYTF. CDR3 nucleotides: TGCGCCAGCAGCCAAGTCCCAGGGGGTGGCTACACCTTC.

The chain combines TRBV5-1 with TRBJ2-3, with D unresolved. V shed 5 bases and J shed 1 base, with 14 bases lying between them. The CDR3 spans 15 residues. Germline values: CDR1 SGHRS, CDR2 YFSETQ. The CDR3 region is CASRFQNLRTDTQYF. For the CDR3, the DNA is TGCGCCAGCAGGTTTCAAAACCTACGCACAGATACGCAGTATTTT.

The chain uses TRBV10-3 and TRBJ1-6, with D tentatively TRBD1 (5 bases). V was shortened by 1 base and J by 8 bases, with 12 bases between the two germline ends. Germline V lookup: CDR1 ENHRY, CDR2 SYGVKD. This CDR3 region has 15 residues. CDR3 coding DNA: TGTGCCATCAGTGAGTTCAGGGCAGAAGATTCACCCCTCCACTTT. This sequence encodes CAISEFRAEDSPLHF.

This clone has just a few counts. The chain recombines TRBV9 with TRBJ1-2, with D perhaps matching TRBD1 (6 bases). Germline CDR1 is SGDLS and CDR2 is YYNGEE. This CDR3 spans 15 amino acids. V lost 6 bases to trimming and J lost 4 bases, with 19 bases between them. Here the CDR3 reads CASTAGPGESYGYTF. DNA of the CDR3: TGTGCCAGCACCGCCGGGCCAGGGGAAAGCTATGGCTACACCTTC.

The V and J genes are TRBV6-1 and TRBJ1-1; the D gene is possibly TRBD1 (6 bases). Trimming stripped 8 bases from V and 4 bases from J, with 11 bases between. The germline V gene encodes CDR1 MNHNS and CDR2 SASEGT. The CDR3 is 12 residues long. The CDR3 protein is CASGNRVTEAFF. The CDR3 DNA reads as TGTGCCAGCGGGAACAGGGTCACTGAAGCTTTCTTT.

This clone was seen a few times. The chain joins TRBV19 to TRBJ2-7, with D tentatively TRBD1 (5 bases). The CDR3 length is 12 residues. V was cut by 4 bases and J by 3 bases, with 7 bases left in between. From germline, CDR1 is LNHDA and CDR2 SQIVND (reference sequence). Here the CDR3 DNA reads TGTGCCAGTAGTAAGGGGAACTACGAGCAGTACTTC. This translates into CASSKGNYEQYF.

This clone appeared a single time. It is unclear where the CDR3 begins or ends on the DNA, so no DNA is shown, and the CDR3 is as TCRdb lists it. This rearrangement joins TRBV21-1 to TRBJ2-4; the table names TRBD1, a call not compared with the DNA. TRBV21-1 is termed a pseudogene. The CDR3 numbers 18 amino acids, ends counted. The chain's CDR3 is CASSKEVGRGTGKNIQYF.

Only a few counts were recorded for this clone. The V and J genes are TRBV4-3 and TRBJ1-5, with 8 bases aligning to TRBD1. The CDR3 is made up of 15 amino acids. Germline CDR1 and CDR2: LGHNA and YSLEER. Trimming removed 4 bases from V and 3 bases from J; junction bases left unmatched: 5. For the CDR3, the DNA is TGCGCCAGCAGCCGCTCAGGGGGCCCCAATCAGCCCCAGCATTTT. It encodes CASSRSGGPNQPQHF.

The chain links TRBV24-1 to TRBJ1-1, with D tentatively TRBD1 (6 bases). The CDR3 length is 13 residues. Germline CDR1 is KGHDR and CDR2 is SFDVKD. The V and J ends lost 6 bases and 3 bases respectively, with 10 bases between them. The CDR3 region has the DNA TGTGCCACCAGTCAGGGGTTCCACACTGAAGCTTTCTTT. Translation: CATSQGFHTEAFF.

The V and J genes are TRBV5-5 and TRBJ2-5, with TRBD2 matching over 8 bases. The CDR3 totals 16 residues. Germline values: CDR1 SGHKS, CDR2 YYEKEE (reference sequence). V dropped 4 bases and J dropped 0; count of bases not matched to a gene: 8. DNA for the CDR3: TGTGCCAGCAGCCTAACTTTAGCGGGAAACCAAGAGACCCAGTACTTC. It translates to CASSLTLAGNQETQYF.

The genes are TRBV19 and TRBJ1-2, with TRBD1 as a possible D gene (5 bases). Trimming stripped 1 base from V and 0 bases from J, with 12 bases between. Germline CDR1 LNHDA, CDR2 SQIVND (reference sequence). The CDR3 sequence is 16 residues long. The CDR3 here is CASSIVAGGANYGYTF. CDR3 DNA sequence: TGTGCCAGTAGTATAGTCGCGGGGGGAGCTAACTATGGCTACACCTTC. Full variable domain (outside the CDR3, taken from reference TRBV19 and TRBJ1-2): DGGITQSPKYLFRKEGQNVTLSCEQNLNHDAMYWYRQDPGQGLRLIYYSQIVNDFQKGDIAEGYSVSREKKESFPLTVTSAQKNPTAFYLCASSIVAGGANYGYTFGSGTRLTVV.

This chain links TRBV2 with TRBJ2-7; possible D gene TRBD1, 6 bases. Germline lookup yields CDR1 SNHLY and CDR2 FYNNEI. The CDR3 runs 14 residues. V was shortened by 5 bases and J by 5 bases, with 16 bases between the two germline ends. In nucleotides, the CDR3 is TGTGCCAGCAGTCCGCCGACAGGATGGGACGAGCAGTACTTC. Translating gives CASSPPTGWDEQYF.

This clone has just a few counts. The chain is built from TRBV7-2 and TRBJ1-5; no firm D call. The CDR3 runs to 13 residues. Germline CDR1 is SGHTA and CDR2 is FQGNSA. V lost 4 bases, J lost 7 bases, and 11 bases lay in between. As DNA, the CDR3 is TGTGCCAGCAGCTGGAACGCGAGGCAGCCCCAGCATTTT. Translating gives CASSWNARQPQHF.

This clone was seen a handful of times. The chain combines TRBV20-1 with TRBJ1-5; D is perhaps TRBD1 (5 bases). Germline loops: CDR1 DFQATT, CDR2 SNEGSKA (reference sequence). Trimming stripped 3 bases from V and 5 bases from J, with 14 bases between. The CDR3 is 14 amino acids. The DNA of the CDR3 is TGCAGTGCTAGTGGGGCCAGGGCCGATCAGCCCCAGCATTTT. Protein sequence: CSASGARADQPQHF.

The chain employs TRBV30 and TRBJ2-7; 8 nucleotides line up with TRBD1. With 5 bases clipped from V and 3 bases from J, the junction kept 9 bases outside the gene matches. Per the germline V gene, CDR1 is GTSNPN and CDR2 is SVGIG (reference sequence). The CDR3 is 14 amino acids. The CDR3 nucleotides read TGTGCCTGGGACACCGGGACAGGAGACTACGAGCAGTACTTC. Amino acids: CAWDTGTGDYEQYF.